This T cell receptor beta chain stems from a study of T cell repertoires in cytomegalovirus infection. Study as a whole: Public TCR beta signatures were indicative of both CMV infection and a matching HLA type.

TCRdb ran MiXCR on the reads and lists one entry per CDR3 protein. The sample consists of roughly 69,000 distinct CDR3 sequences, approximately 30% of them appearing once. Study-wide results and limits: Dominating the ex vivo response were HLA-C-restricted CMV-specific TCR beta clonotypes.

From germline, CDR1 is MGHRA and CDR2 YSYEKL. This CDR3 region has 16 residues. V lost 3 bases and J lost 4, with 18 bases in between. This clonotype has at least ten counts. Its matching antigen is unknown. This sequence originates from a human donor in good health (CMV status not recorded). Some clones in this sample may be carry-over from other donors' samples. The chain uses TRBV4-1 and TRBJ1-2, with a weak D call TRBD1 (5 bases). The source was CD8+ T cells from cultured PBMCs, collected from culture after CMV antigen stimulation. In DNA form, the CDR3 reads TGCGCCAGCAGCCAGATGACCGGGACCCTTTCCTATGGCTACACCTTC. The encoded protein is CASSQMTGTLSYGYTF.